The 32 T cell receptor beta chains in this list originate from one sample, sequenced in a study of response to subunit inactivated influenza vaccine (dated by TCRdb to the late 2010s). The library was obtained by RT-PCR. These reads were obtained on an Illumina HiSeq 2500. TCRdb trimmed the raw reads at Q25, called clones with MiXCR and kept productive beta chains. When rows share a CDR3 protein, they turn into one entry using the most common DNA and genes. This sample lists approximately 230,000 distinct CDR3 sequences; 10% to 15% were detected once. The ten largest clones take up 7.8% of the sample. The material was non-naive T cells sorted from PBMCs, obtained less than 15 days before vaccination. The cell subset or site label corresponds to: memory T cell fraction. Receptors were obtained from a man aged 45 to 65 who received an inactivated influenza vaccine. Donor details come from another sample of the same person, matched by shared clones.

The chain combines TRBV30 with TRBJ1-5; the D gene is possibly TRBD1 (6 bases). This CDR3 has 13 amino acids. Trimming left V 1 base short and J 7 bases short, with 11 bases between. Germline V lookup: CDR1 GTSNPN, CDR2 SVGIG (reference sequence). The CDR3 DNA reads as TGTGCCTGGAGTGGACAGGAGGGGCAGCCCCAGCATTTT. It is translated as CAWSGQEGQPQHF.

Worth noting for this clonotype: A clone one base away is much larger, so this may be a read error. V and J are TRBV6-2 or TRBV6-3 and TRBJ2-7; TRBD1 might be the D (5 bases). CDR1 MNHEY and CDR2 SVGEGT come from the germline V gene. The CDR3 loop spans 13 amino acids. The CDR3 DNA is TGTGCCAACAGTTATTCAGGGTTCGACGAGCAGTACTTC. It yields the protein CANSYSGFDEQYF.

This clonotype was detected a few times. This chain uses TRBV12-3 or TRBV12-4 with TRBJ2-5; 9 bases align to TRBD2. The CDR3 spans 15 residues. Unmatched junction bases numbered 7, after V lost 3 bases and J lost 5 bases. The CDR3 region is CASSFAGGLSETQYF. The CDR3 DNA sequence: TGTGCCAGCAGTTTCGCGGGAGGGCTCAGTGAGACCCAGTACTTC.

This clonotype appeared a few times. CDR3 region: CASSLSSAYTGELFF. CDR3 sequence (DNA): TGTGCCAGCAGTTTATCGAGCGCTTACACCGGGGAGCTGTTTTTT. V and J are TRBV27 and TRBJ2-2; D gene ambiguous. V was cut by 0 bases and J by 3 bases, with 8 bases left in between. The CDR3 extends over 15 amino acids. The germline gives CDR1 MNHEY, CDR2 SMNVEV (reference sequence).

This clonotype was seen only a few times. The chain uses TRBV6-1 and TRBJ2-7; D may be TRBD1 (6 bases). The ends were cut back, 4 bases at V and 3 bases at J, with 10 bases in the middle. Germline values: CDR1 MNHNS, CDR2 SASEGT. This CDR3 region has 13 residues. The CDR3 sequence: CASSVGHLYEQYF. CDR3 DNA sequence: TGTGCCAGCAGTGTGGGACATCTCTACGAGCAGTACTTC.

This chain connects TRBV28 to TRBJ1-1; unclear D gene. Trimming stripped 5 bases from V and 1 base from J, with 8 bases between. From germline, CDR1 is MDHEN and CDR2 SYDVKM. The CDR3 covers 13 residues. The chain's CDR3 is CASSGYQNTEAFF. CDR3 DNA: TGTGCCAGCAGTGGTTACCAGAACACTGAAGCTTTCTTT.

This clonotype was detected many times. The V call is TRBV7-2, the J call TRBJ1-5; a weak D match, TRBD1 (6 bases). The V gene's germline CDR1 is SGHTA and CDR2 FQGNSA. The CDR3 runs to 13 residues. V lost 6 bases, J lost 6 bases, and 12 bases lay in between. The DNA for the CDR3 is TGTGCCAGCAGGGGGGGGCTCGGTCAGCCCCAGCATTTT. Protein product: CASRGGLGQPQHF.

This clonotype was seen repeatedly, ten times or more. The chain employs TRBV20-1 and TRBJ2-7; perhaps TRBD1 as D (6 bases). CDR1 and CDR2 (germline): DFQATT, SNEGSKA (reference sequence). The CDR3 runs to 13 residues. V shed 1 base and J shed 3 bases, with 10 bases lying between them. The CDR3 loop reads CSARGTEDYEQYF. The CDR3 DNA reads TGCAGTGCTAGAGGGACAGAAGACTACGAGCAGTACTTC.

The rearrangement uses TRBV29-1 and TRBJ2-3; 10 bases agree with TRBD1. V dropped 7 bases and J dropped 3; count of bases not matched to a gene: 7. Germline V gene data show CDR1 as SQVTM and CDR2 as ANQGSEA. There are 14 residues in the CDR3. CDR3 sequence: CSGRDRGTTDTQYF. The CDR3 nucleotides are TGCAGCGGCCGGGACAGGGGAACGACAGATACGCAGTATTTT.

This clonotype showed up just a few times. CDR3 amino acids: CASRPSTNHEQYF. In DNA, the CDR3 is TGTGCCAGCCGACCGTCTACTAACCACGAGCAGTACTTC. J is TRBJ2-7 and V is TRBV25-1; the D is unclear. The CDR3 is 13 amino acids. Between the trimmed V and J ends, which lost 8 bases and 5 bases, there was a span of 16 bases. Germline V gene lookup returns CDR1 MGHDK and CDR2 SYGVNS.

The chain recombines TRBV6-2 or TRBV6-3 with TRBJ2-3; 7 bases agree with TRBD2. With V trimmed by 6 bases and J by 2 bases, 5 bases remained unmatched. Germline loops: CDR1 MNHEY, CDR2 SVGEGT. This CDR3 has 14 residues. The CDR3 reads CASSGDYYTDTQYF. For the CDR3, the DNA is TGTGCCAGCAGCGGGGACTACTACACAGATACGCAGTATTTT.

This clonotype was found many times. CDR3 bases: TGTGCCAGCAGGGAACGCTCTGGAAACACCATATATTTT. Its translation is CASRERSGNTIYF. V usage is TRBV5-6 and J usage is TRBJ1-3; D is unclear. The V and J ends lost 5 bases and 0 bases respectively, with 6 bases between them. The CDR3 is made up of 13 amino acids. Germline assignment: CDR1 SGHDT and CDR2 YYEEEE.

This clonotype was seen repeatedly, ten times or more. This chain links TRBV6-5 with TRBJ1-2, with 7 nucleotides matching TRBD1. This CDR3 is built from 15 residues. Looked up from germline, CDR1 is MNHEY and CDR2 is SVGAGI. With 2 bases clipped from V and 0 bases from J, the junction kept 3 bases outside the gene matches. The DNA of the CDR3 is TGTGCCAGCAGTTACGGGCAGGGGGCTAACTATGGCTACACCTTC. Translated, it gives CASSYGQGANYGYTF.

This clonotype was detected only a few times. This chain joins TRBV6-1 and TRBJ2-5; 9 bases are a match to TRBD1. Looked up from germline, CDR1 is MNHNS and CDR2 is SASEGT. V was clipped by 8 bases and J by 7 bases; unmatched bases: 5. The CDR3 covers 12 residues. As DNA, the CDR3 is TGTGCCAGCGGACAGGGGCCTAGGACCCAGTACTTC. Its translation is CASGQGPRTQYF.

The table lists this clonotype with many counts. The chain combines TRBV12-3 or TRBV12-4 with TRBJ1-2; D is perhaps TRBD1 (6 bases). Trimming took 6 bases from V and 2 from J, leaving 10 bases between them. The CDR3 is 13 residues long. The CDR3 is CASRRQENYGYTF. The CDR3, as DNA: TGTGCCAGCAGACGACAGGAAAACTATGGCTACACCTTC.

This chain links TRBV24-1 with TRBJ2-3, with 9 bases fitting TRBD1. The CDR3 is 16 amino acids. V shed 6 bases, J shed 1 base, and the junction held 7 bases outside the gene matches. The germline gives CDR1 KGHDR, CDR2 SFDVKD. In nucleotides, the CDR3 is TGTGCCACCAGTATCCCCCGGGACAGGGGCACAGATACGCAGTATTTT. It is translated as CATSIPRDRGTDTQYF.

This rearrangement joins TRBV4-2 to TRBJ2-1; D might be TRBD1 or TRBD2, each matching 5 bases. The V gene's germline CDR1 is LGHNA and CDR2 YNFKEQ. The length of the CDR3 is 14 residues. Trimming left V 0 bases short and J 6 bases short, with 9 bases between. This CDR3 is CASSQDGTTNEQFF. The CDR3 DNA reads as TGTGCCAGCAGCCAAGATGGGACCACCAATGAGCAGTTCTTC.

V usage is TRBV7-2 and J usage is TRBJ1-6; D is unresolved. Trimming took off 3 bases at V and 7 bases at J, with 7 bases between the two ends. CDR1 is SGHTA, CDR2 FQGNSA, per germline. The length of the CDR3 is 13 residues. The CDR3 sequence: CASSLSVNSPLHF. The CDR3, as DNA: TGTGCCAGCAGCTTGTCAGTAAATTCACCCCTCCACTTT.

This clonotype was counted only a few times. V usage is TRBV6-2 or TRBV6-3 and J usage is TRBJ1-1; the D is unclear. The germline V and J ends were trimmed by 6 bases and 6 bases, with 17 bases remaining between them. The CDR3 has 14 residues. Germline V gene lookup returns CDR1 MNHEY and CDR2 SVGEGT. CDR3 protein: CASRAGVPGAEAFF. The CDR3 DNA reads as TGTGCCAGCAGGGCCGGGGTCCCAGGAGCTGAAGCTTTCTTT.

For the CDR3, the DNA is TGTGCCAGCAGCTTAAGTCGGGACTTTGAAAAACTGTTTTTT. It translates to CASSLSRDFEKLFF. The chain employs TRBV7-2 and TRBJ1-4, with D possibly TRBD1 on 5 matching bases. This CDR3 spans 14 amino acids. The V gene's germline CDR1 is SGHTA and CDR2 FQGNSA. Deletions cut 2 bases from V and 7 bases from J, with 11 bases between.

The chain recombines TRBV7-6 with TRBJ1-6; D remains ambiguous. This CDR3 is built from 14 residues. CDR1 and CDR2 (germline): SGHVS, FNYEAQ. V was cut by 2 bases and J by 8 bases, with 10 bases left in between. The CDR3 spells CASSLSAGDSPLHF. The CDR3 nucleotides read TGTGCCAGCAGCTTATCAGCCGGGGATTCACCCCTCCACTTT. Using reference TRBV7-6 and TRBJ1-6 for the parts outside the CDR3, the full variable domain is GAGVSQSPRYKVTKRGQDVALRCDPISGHVSLYWYRQALGQGPEFLTYFNYEAQQDKSGLPNDRFSAERPEGSISTLTIQRTEQRDSAMYRCASSLSAGDSPLHFGNGTRLTVT.

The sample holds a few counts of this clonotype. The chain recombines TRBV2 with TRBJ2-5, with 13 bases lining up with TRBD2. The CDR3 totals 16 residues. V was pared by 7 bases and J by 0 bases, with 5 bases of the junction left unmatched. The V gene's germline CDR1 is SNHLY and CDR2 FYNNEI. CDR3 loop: CASTGGLAGNQETQYF. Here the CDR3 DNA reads TGTGCCAGCACCGGGGGACTAGCGGGGAACCAAGAGACCCAGTACTTC.

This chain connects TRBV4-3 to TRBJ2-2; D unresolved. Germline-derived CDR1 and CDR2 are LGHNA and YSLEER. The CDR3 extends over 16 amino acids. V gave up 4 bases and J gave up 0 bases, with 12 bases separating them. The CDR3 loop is CASSPDSQPNTGELFF. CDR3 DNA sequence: TGCGCCAGCAGCCCTGACTCCCAGCCGAACACCGGGGAGCTGTTTTTT.

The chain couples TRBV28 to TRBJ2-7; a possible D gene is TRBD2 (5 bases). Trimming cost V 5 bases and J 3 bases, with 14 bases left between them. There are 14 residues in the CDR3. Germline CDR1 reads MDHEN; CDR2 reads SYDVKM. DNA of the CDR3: TGTGCCAGCAGTCTCCCCACCGGGGTCTACGAGCAGTACTTC. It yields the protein CASSLPTGVYEQYF.

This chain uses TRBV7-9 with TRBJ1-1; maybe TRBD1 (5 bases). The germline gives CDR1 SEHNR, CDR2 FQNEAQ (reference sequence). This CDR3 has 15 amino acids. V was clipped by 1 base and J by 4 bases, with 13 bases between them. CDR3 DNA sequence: TGTGCCAGCAGCTTAGAGTCAGGGTGGGGCACTGAAGCTTTCTTT. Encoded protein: CASSLESGWGTEAFF. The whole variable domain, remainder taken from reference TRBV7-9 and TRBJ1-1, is DTGVSQNPRHKITKRGQNVTFRCDPISEHNRLYWYRQTLGQGPEFLTYFQNEAQLEKSRLLSDRFSAERPKGSFSTLEIQRTEQGDSAMYLCASSLESGWGTEAFFGQGTRLTVV.

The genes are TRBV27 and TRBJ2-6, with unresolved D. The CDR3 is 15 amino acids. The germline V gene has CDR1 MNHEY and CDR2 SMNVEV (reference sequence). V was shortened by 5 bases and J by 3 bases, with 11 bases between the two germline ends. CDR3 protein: CASSPRWVGANVLTF. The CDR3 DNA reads TGTGCCAGCAGTCCCCGGTGGGTTGGGGCCAACGTCCTGACTTTC.

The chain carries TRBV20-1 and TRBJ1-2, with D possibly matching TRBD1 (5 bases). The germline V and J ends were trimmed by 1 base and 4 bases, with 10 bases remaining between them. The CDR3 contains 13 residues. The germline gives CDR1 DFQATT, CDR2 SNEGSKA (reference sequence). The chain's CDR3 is CSARGDRPYGYTF. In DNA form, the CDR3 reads TGCAGTGCTAGAGGTGACAGACCCTATGGCTACACCTTC.

The CDR3 DNA is TGCAGTGCTAGAGATCAACAATATGGCTACACCTTC. Translating it yields CSARDQQYGYTF. The V gene is TRBV20-1, the J gene TRBJ1-2, with no clear D. The CDR3 has 12 residues. Germline V gene sequence: CDR1 DFQATT, CDR2 SNEGSKA (reference sequence). Trimming took 0 bases from V and 5 from J, leaving 7 bases between them.

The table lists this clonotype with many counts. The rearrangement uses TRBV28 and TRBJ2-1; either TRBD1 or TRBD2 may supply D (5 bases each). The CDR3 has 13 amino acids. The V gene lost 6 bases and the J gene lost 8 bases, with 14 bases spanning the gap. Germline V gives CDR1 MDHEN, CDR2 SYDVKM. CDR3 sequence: CASRRGPRYEQFF. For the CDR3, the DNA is TGTGCCAGCAGACGGGGCCCGAGGTATGAGCAGTTCTTC.

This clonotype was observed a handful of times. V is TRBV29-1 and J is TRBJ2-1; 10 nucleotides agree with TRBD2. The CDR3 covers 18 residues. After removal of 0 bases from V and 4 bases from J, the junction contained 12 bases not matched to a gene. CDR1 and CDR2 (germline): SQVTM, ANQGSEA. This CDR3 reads CSVEDQVLAGVRYNEQFF. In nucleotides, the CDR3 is TGCAGCGTTGAAGATCAAGTTCTAGCGGGAGTTCGATACAATGAGCAGTTCTTC.

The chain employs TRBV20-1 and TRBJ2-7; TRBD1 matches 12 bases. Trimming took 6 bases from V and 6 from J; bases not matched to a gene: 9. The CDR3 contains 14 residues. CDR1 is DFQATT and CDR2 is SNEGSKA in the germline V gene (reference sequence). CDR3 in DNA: TGCAGTGCCTACGAACCGGGACAGGGGGCCGAGCAGTACTTC. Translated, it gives CSAYEPGQGAEQYF.

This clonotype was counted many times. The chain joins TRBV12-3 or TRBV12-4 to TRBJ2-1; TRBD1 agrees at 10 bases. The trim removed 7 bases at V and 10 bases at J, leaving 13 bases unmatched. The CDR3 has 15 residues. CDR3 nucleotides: TGTGCCAGCACCCAAAGGACAGGGGGGAATACAGAGCAGTTCTTC. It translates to CASTQRTGGNTEQFF.